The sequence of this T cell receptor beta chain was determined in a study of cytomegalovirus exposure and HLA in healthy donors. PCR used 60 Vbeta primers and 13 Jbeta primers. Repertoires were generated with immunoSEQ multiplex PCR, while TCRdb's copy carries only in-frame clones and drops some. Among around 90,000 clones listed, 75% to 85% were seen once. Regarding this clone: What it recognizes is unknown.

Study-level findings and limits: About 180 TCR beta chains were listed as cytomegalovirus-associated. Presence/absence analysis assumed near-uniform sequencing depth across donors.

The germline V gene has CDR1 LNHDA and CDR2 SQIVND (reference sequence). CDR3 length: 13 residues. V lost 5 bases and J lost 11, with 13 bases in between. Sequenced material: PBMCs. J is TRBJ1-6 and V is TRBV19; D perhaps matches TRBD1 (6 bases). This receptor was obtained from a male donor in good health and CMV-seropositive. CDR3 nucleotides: TGTGCCAGTAGTCCGGGGACAATTACACCCCTCCACTTT. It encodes CASSPGTITPLHF.